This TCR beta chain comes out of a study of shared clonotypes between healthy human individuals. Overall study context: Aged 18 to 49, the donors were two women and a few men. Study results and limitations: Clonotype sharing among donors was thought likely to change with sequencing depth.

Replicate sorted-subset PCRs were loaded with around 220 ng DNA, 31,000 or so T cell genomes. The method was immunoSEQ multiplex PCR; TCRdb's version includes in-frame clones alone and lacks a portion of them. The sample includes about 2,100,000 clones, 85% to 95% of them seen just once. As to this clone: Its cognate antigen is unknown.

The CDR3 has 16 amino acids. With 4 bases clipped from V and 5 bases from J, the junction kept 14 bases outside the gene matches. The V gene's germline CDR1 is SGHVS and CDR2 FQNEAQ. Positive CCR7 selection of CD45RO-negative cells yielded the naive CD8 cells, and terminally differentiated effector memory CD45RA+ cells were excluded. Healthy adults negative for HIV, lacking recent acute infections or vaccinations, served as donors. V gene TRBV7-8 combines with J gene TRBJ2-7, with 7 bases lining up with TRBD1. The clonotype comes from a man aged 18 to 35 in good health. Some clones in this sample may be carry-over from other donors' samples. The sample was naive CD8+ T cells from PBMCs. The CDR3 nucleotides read TGTGCCAGCAGCTCCATATACGGGCCCCAGGGGGACGAGCAGTACTTC. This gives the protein CASSSIYGPQGDEQYF.